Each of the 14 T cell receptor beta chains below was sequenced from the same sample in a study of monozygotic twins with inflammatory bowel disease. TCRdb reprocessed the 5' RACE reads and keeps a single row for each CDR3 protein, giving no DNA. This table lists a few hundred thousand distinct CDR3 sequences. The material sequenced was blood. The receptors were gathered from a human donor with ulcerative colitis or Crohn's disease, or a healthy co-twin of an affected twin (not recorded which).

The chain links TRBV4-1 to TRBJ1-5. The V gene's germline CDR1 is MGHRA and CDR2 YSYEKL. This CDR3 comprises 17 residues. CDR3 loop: CASSQDKRGLLNQPQHF.

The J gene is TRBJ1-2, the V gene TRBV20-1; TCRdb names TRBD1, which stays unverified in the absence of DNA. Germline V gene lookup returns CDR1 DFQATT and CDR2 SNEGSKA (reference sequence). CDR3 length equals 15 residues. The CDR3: CSAKHKRGRGYGYTF.

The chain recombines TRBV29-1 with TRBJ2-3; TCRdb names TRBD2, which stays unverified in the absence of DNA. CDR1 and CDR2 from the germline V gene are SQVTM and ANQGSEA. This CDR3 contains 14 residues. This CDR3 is CSVTWALPTDTQYF.

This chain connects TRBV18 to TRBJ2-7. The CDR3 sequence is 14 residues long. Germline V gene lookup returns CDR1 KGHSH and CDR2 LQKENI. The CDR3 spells CASSPPQPPYEQYF.

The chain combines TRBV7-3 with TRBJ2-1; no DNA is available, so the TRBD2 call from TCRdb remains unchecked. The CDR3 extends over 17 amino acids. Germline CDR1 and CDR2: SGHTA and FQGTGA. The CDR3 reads CASTLGPGGGNYNEQFF. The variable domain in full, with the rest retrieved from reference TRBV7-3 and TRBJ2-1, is GAGVSQTPSNKVTEKGKYVELRCDPISGHTALYWYRQSLGQGPEFLIYFQGTGAADDSGLPNDRFFAVRPEGSVSTLKIQRTERGDSAVYLCASTLGPGGGNYNEQFFGPGTRLTVL.

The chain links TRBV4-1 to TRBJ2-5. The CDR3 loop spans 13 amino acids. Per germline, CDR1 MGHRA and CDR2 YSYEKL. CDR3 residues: CASSQAVSETQYF.

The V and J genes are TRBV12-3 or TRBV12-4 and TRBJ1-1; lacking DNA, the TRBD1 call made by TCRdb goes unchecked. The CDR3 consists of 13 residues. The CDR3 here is CASRDGTFTEAFF.

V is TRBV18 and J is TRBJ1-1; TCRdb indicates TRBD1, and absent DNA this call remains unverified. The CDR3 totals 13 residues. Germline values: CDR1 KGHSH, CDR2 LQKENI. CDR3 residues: CASSPMDRAEAFF. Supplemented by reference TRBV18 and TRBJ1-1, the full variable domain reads NAGVMQNPRHLVRRRGQEARLRCSPMKGHSHVYWYRQLPEEGLKFMVYLQKENIIDESGMPKERFSAEFPKEGPSILRIQQVVRGDSAAYFCASSPMDRAEAFFGQGTRLTVV.

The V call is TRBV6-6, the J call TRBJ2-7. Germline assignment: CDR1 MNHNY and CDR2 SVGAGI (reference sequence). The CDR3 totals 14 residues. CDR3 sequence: CASSSSGGLYEQYF.

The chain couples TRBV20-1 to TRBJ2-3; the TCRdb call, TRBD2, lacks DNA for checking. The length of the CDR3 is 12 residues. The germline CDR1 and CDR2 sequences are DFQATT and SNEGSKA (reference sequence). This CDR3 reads CSAPATAREQYF.

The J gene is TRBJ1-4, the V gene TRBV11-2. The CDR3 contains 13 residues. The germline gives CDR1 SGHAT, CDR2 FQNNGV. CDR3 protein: CASSSIRIQRLFF.

The CDR3 sequence: CASSQDWGTSGGSSYNEQFF. The rearrangement links TRBV14 to TRBJ2-1; TCRdb's assignment of TRBD2 cannot be checked, as there is no DNA. The CDR3 runs to 20 residues. CDR1 and CDR2 (germline): SGHDN, FVKESK.

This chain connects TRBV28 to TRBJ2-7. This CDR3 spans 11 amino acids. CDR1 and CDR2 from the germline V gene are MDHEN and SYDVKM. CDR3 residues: CATWAQNEQYF.

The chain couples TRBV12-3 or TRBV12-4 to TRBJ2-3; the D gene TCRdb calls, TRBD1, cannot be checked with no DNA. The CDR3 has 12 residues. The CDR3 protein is CASSPLTHTQYF.